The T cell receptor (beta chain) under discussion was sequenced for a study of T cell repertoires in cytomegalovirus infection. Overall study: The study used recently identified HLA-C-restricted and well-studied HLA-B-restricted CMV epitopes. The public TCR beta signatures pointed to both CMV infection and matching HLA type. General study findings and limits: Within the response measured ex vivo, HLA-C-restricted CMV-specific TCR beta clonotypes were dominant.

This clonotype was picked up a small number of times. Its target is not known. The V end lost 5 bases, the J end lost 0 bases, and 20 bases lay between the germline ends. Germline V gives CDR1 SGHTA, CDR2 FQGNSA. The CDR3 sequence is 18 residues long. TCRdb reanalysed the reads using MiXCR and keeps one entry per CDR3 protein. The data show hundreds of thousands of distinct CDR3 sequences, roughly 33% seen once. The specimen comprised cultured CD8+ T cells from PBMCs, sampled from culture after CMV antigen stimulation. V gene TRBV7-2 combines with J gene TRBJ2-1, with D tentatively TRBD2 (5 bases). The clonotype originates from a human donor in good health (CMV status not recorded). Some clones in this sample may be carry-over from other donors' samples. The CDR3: CASSLIPGGGSSYNEQFF. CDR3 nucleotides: TGTGCCAGCAGCCTTATACCCGGCGGTGGGAGCTCCTACAATGAGCAGTTCTTC.